The rows below give T cell receptor beta chains drawn from one sample of a study of T cells after yellow fever vaccination. TCRdb re-called the 5' RACE reads with MiXCR, one entry per CDR3 protein. The sample lists some 220,000 distinct CDR3 sequences, roughly 3.3% occurring once. Sequenced here: CD4+ T cells sorted from PBMCs, sampled 10 days after the yellow fever booster vaccination. These receptors originate from a man younger than 30 who received the YFV17D yellow fever vaccine. The CDR3 runs from the conserved cysteine through the conserved F or W.

V gene	CDR3 protein
TRBV20-1	CRGKERVLSEAFF
TRBV19	CASSIPRGVYTGELFF
TRBV12-3/TRBV12-4	CASRVTAGNQPQHF
TRBV6-2/TRBV6-3	CASRTRGLAGWYNEQFF
TRBV5-1	CASSLEAGWNTEAFF
TRBV20-1	CSAPVWNRGEEKLFF
TRBV5-1	CASSATGSGGAANEQFF
TRBV6-5	CASSYPQGAGLGELFF
TRBV5-1	CASSLSGSGGDGYTF
TRBV7-9	CASIHQGKETQYF
TRBV20-1	CSALTSGGLRETQYF
TRBV4-2	CASSQDRISGNTIYF
TRBV5-1	CASSLQGTGGNEKLFF
TRBV19	CASSKGQGVHEQFF
TRBV3-1	CASSREVLNTEAFF
TRBV20-1	CSAITGATGPLSSYEQYF